The T cell receptor (beta chain) under discussion was sequenced for a study of shared clonotypes between healthy human individuals. Across the study: Ranging from 18 to 49 in age, donors were two women and a few men.

The CDR3 is 18 residues long. V lost 2 bases and J lost 7; bases outside the gene matches: 11. Study observations and caveats: Memory subsets generally showed smaller estimated richness than naive subsets did. Shared clonotypes across all four donors exceeded non-shared ones in generation probability.

Over several immunoSEQ plates, each subset's genomic DNA was distributed in even portions. Sequencing was performed with immunoSEQ multiplex PCR; in TCRdb, only in-frame clones are kept and a portion is missing. Counted here are about 2,500,000 clones, around nine tenths occurring once; the ten biggest clones make up around 0.15%. Details on this clone: Its antigen is undetermined.

The TCR originated in a man between 18 and 35 years old in good health. Sequencing used naive CD4+ T cells sorted from blood. This sample's subset: CD45RA+ positively selected. The chain has TRBV23-1 and TRBJ1-6; 10 nucleotides line up with TRBD1. TRBV23-1 is assigned to the ORF class and has an uncertain function. Here the CDR3 DNA reads TGCGCCAGCAGTCAAGAATTCCGACAGGGGGCCAAAAATTCACCCCTCCACTTT. It encodes CASSQEFRQGAKNSPLHF.